The 21 T cell receptor beta chains below all came from one sample that was sequenced in a study of T-cell memory formation after mild COVID-19 (dated by TCRdb to the early 2020s). The library relied on 5' RACE. Sequencing took place on an Illumina NovaSeq 6000. TCRdb reworked the public reads: Q25 trimming with fastp, MiXCR clone assembly, productive beta chains retained. Identical CDR3 proteins give one entry, which carries the most common genes and DNA. This sample comprises just under 150,000 distinct CDR3 sequences, under 7% of them detected only once. Clones ranked in the top ten supply about 1.9% of the sample. Sequencing was performed on PBMCs or a T cell subset sorted from them (not recorded which). The receptors were gathered from an adult woman who had mild COVID-19 (a few samples of this study predate the infection). The sample titles of this study are shuffled in the database, so cell type and time point are left out; the donor was told from shared clones.

The CDR3: CASSESYFGGYTF. The CDR3 DNA is TGTGCCAGCAGTGAATCCTACTTCGGAGGCTACACCTTC. V usage is TRBV25-1 and J usage is TRBJ1-2; D is unclear. The V gene's germline CDR1 is MGHDK and CDR2 SYGVNS. The CDR3 is made up of 13 amino acids. V gave up 1 base and J gave up 8 bases, with 11 bases separating them.

The rearrangement links TRBV3-1 to TRBJ2-3; 11 nucleotides align to TRBD2. Per the germline V gene, CDR1 is LGHDT and CDR2 is YNNKEL (reference sequence). V lost 4 bases to trimming and J lost 1 base; unmatched junction nucleotides: 7. This CDR3 comprises 17 residues. The DNA for the CDR3 is TGTGCCAGCAGCCGCACCACGGGACTAGCGGGCACAGATACGCAGTATTTT. Protein product: CASSRTTGLAGTDTQYF.

This clonotype was picked up many times. The V call is TRBV5-6, the J call TRBJ1-1; D remains unclear. Germline lookup yields CDR1 SGHDT and CDR2 YYEEEE. Between the trimmed V and J ends, which lost 4 bases and 5 bases, there was a span of 21 bases. This CDR3 contains 16 residues. DNA of the CDR3: TGTGCCAGCAGCGACCTAACACTCAGGAGTCGAACTGAAGCTTTCTTT. It yields the protein CASSDLTLRSRTEAFF. Looking up the rest from reference TRBV5-6 and TRBJ1-1 gives the full variable domain: DAGVTQSPTHLIKTRGQQVTLRCSPKSGHDTVSWYQQALGQGPQFIFQYYEEEERQRGNFPDRFSGHQFPNYSSELNVNALLLGDSALYLCASSDLTLRSRTEAFFGQGTRLTVV.

This clonotype was counted many times. CDR3 sequence reads: CASSRGGSTDTQYF. CDR3 DNA sequence: TGTGCCAGCAGCCGGGGAGGGTCCACAGATACGCAGTATTTT. The chain joins TRBV7-3 to TRBJ2-3; 7 bases are a match to TRBD2. Trimming took 5 bases from V and 2 from J; bases not matched to a gene: 4. Germline CDR1 and CDR2: SGHTA and FQGTGA. The CDR3 totals 14 residues.

Many counts were recorded for this clonotype. The chain recombines TRBV20-1 with TRBJ2-3; 11 positions match TRBD2. Germline V gene data show CDR1 as DFQATT and CDR2 as SNEGSKA (reference sequence). The CDR3 has 14 amino acids. With V trimmed by 6 bases and J by 6 bases, 8 bases remained unmatched. The CDR3 sequence is CSAFTSGGADTQYF. Written as DNA, the CDR3 is TGCAGTGCCTTCACTAGCGGGGGAGCGGATACGCAGTATTTT.

The CDR3 region is CASSWAGDSGNTIYF. As DNA, the CDR3 is TGTGCCAGCAGTTGGGCAGGGGACTCTGGAAACACCATATATTTT. The chain joins TRBV12-3 or TRBV12-4 to TRBJ1-3; tentatively, D is TRBD1 (6 bases). Trimming cost V 4 bases and J 0 bases, with 10 bases left between them. The CDR3 extends over 15 amino acids.

Only a few counts were recorded for this clonotype. The genes are TRBV2 and TRBJ1-1, with 7 positions matching TRBD1. Trimming took 5 bases from V and 7 from J; bases not matched to a gene: 4. CDR3 length: 12 residues. Germline V gene sequence: CDR1 SNHLY, CDR2 FYNNEI. The CDR3 here is CASSRQGNEAFF. The CDR3 DNA is TGTGCCAGCAGTCGACAGGGTAATGAAGCTTTCTTT.

This clonotype was seen a handful of times. This rearrangement joins TRBV24-1 to TRBJ2-3, with D possibly TRBD2 on 6 matching bases. The CDR3 consists of 16 residues. Germline CDR1 is KGHDR and CDR2 is SFDVKD. The V gene lost 6 bases and the J gene lost 4 bases, with 19 bases spanning the gap. For the CDR3, the DNA is TGTGCCACCAGTTTGGGGGGAATTGGGGAGGCAGATACGCAGTATTTT. Protein product: CATSLGGIGEADTQYF.

This clonotype was counted many times. The V gene is TRBV3-1, the J gene TRBJ2-7; 7 positions match TRBD2. V lost 3 bases, J lost 2 bases, and 4 bases stayed unmatched. From germline, CDR1 is LGHDT and CDR2 YNNKEL (reference sequence). The CDR3 extends over 14 amino acids. This CDR3 is CASSQGGSTYEQYF. Here the CDR3 DNA reads TGTGCCAGCAGCCAGGGCGGGAGCACCTACGAGCAGTACTTC.

This clonotype was observed a few times. The chain recombines TRBV5-4 with TRBJ2-2; TRBD1 matches at 9 bases. Germline V gene sequence: CDR1 SGHNT, CDR2 YYREEE (reference sequence). With V trimmed by 2 bases and J by 7 bases, 3 bases remained unmatched. This CDR3 is 14 amino acids long. CDR3 in DNA: TGTGCCAGCAGCTTACAGGGGGCTTTCGGGGAGCTGTTTTTT. Translating gives CASSLQGAFGELFF.

The chain employs TRBV3-1 and TRBJ1-2; 8 positions match TRBD1. The CDR3 is made up of 15 amino acids. V lost 4 bases to trimming and J lost 8 bases; unmatched junction nucleotides: 12. From germline, CDR1 is LGHDT and CDR2 YNNKEL (reference sequence). The CDR3 region is CASSRVAGGVGGYTF. CDR3 coding DNA: TGTGCCAGCAGCCGGGTAGCAGGGGGCGTCGGGGGCTACACCTTC.

At least ten counts were recorded for this clonotype. This chain links TRBV5-1 with TRBJ2-1; D may be TRBD2 (6 bases). Between the trimmed V and J ends, which lost 0 bases and 6 bases, there was a span of 13 bases. CDR3 size: 15 residues. Looked up from germline, CDR1 is SGHRS and CDR2 is YFSETQ. The CDR3 loop is CASSLDPGDPNEQFF. The CDR3 nucleotides read TGCGCCAGCAGCTTGGATCCGGGGGACCCCAATGAGCAGTTCTTC.

The gene calls are TRBV5-1 and TRBJ1-4; D ambiguous. The germline gives CDR1 SGHRS, CDR2 YFSETQ. The CDR3 covers 14 residues. With 2 bases removed from V and 3 bases from J, the gap between germline ends came to 8 bases. The chain's CDR3 is CASSLGSANEKLFF. CDR3 in DNA: TGCGCCAGCAGCTTAGGGTCAGCTAATGAAAAACTGTTTTTT.

V and J are TRBV29-1 and TRBJ2-7, with D possibly being TRBD2 (5 bases). The CDR3 is 14 amino acids. The germline V gene has CDR1 SQVTM and CDR2 ANQGSEA. Deletions cut 6 bases from V and 5 bases from J, with 20 bases between. Here the CDR3 reads CSVRVLNMGHEQYF. The CDR3 DNA sequence: TGCAGCGTGAGGGTTTTAAATATGGGCCACGAGCAGTACTTC.

This clonotype has a handful of counts. This chain links TRBV27 with TRBJ1-1; perhaps TRBD1 as D (5 bases). This CDR3 has 14 residues. Germline V lookup: CDR1 MNHEY, CDR2 SMNVEV (reference sequence). V was pared by 4 bases and J by 3 bases, with 12 bases between. CDR3 residues: CASSSAFRDTEAFF. DNA of the CDR3: TGTGCCAGCAGTTCTGCTTTCAGGGACACTGAAGCTTTCTTT.

CDR3 nucleotide sequence: TGTGCCAGCAGCCCCTCCCTCAGGACAGGGAGCTATGGCTACACCTTC. Amino acids: CASSPSLRTGSYGYTF. V gene TRBV12-3 or TRBV12-4 combines with J gene TRBJ1-2; 8 bases are a match to TRBD1. Trimming removed 6 bases from V and 4 bases from J; junction bases left unmatched: 13. This CDR3 spans 16 amino acids.

The sample holds many counts of this clonotype. The gene calls are TRBV29-1 and TRBJ2-7; D could derive from TRBD1 or TRBD2 (7 bases each). V lost 5 bases and J lost 3, with 17 bases in between. Germline CDR1 and CDR2: SQVTM and ANQGSEA. The CDR3 extends over 14 amino acids. CDR3 protein: CSVTRGGGLYEQYF. For the CDR3, the DNA is TGCAGCGTTACTCGGGGAGGGGGCCTCTACGAGCAGTACTTC.

This clonotype was seen a few times. The rearrangement links TRBV2 to TRBJ1-6; no firm D call. The CDR3 runs to 16 residues. Germline V gene sequence: CDR1 SNHLY, CDR2 FYNNEI. The V end lost 0 bases, the J end lost 5 bases, and 11 bases lay between the germline ends. The CDR3 DNA follows: TGTGCCAGCAGTGAAGCGGCCCGGGGTAATAATTCACCCCTCCACTTT. Encoded protein: CASSEAARGNNSPLHF.

This clonotype was counted ten times or more. The chain carries TRBV15 and TRBJ2-2, with D perhaps TRBD2 (6 bases). CDR3 size: 14 residues. Trimming took off 11 bases at V and 7 bases at J, with 20 bases between the two ends. Germline CDR1 LNHNV, CDR2 YYDKDF (reference sequence). CDR3 amino acids: CASGTPPFVGELFF. The DNA of the CDR3 is TGTGCCTCGGGGACTCCCCCTTTTGTCGGGGAGCTGTTTTTT.

This rearrangement joins TRBV6-6 to TRBJ1-2; D ambiguous. CDR3 size: 13 residues. From germline, CDR1 is MNHNY and CDR2 SVGAGI (reference sequence). V lost 7 bases and J lost 6, with 15 bases in between. CDR3 coding DNA: TGTGCCAGCAAAAATCAAAGGGATAATGGCTACACCTTC. Protein sequence: CASKNQRDNGYTF.

The CDR3 sequence is CSVAGTYYGTDTQYF. The CDR3 DNA is TGCAGCGTGGCTGGGACTTACTACGGCACAGATACGCAGTATTTT. V gene TRBV29-1 combines with J gene TRBJ2-3, with D perhaps matching TRBD2 (6 bases). Germline values: CDR1 SQVTM, CDR2 ANQGSEA. The CDR3 spans 15 residues. The V end was cut by 6 bases, the J end by 1 base, with 17 bases between.